Below, 12 T cell receptor beta chains from the same sample are listed, as sequenced in a study of tumor-infiltrating lymphocytes in primary liver carcinoma. For each extraction, RNA and DNA were obtained together from about 21-30 mg of unsorted bulk tissue. A primer in the constant region served to generate TCR beta cDNA from roughly 450 ng of total RNA. A slightly modified ARM-PCR protocol with three nested multiplex PCR rounds produced these TCR beta libraries. In the first two PCR rounds, TRBV1-TRBV30 forward primers were paired with a C-beta reverse primer, and each round lasted approximately 9 cycles. In TCRdb, the multiplex PCR reads were re-called with MiXCR into one record per CDR3 protein. The data show under 200,000 distinct CDR3 sequences, with around 85% seen just once and around 18% held by the top ten. Sequencing was carried out using tumor tissue from primary liver carcinoma. The receptors originated from a man aged 35-49 years with primary liver carcinoma and hepatitis B virus infection.

As regards this clonotype: A read error may account for a junction end that differs from germline. V is TRBV6-1 and J is TRBJ2-2; D unresolved. CDR1 MNHNS and CDR2 SASEGT come from the germline V gene. The CDR3 covers 14 residues. The CDR3 DNA sequence: TGTTCCAGCAGTCCGACGGTGGTCCCCGTGGAGCTGTTTTTT. This translates into CSSSPTVVPVELFF.

About this clonotype: An end of the junction differs from the germline gene, which may be a read error. The chain couples TRBV11-2 to TRBJ2-5, with no clear D. Germline CDR1 and CDR2: SGHAT and FQNNGV. The CDR3 totals 14 residues. For the CDR3, the DNA is TGTGCCTGCAGCCTGACGGGTAACCAAGAGACCCAGTACTTC. Encoded protein: CACSLTGNQETQYF.

The V and J genes are TRBV6-5 and TRBJ2-3; 8 bases match TRBD2. Germline V lookup: CDR1 MNHEY, CDR2 SVGAGI. The trim removed 0 bases at V and 1 base at J, leaving 3 bases unmatched. This CDR3 is 16 amino acids long. CDR3 residues: CASSYSVAGCTDTQYF. DNA of the CDR3: TGTGCCAGCAGTTACTCTGTAGCGGGGTGCACAGATACGCAGTATTTT.

As for this clonotype: Being one base from a much bigger clone, this may be a read error. The chain employs TRBV5-1 and TRBJ1-3; TRBD1 aligns across 7 bases. The CDR3 is 13 residues long. The germline V gene has CDR1 SGHRS and CDR2 YFSETQ. This CDR3 reads CASSTGQANTRYF. Written as DNA, the CDR3 is TGCGCCAGCAGCACCGGACAGGCTAACACCAGATATTTT.

About this clonotype itself: The junction differs from germline at one of its ends, possibly a read error. The rearrangement joins TRBV12-3 or TRBV12-4 to TRBJ1-2, with D uncertain. There are 14 residues in the CDR3. The CDR3 DNA reads TGTGCCAACAGTTTGGACTTAACTAACTATGGTTACACCTTC. This encodes CANSLDLTNYGYTF.

For this clonotype: One end of the junction varies from germline; a read error may be responsible. The chain has TRBV13 and TRBJ2-5, with D perhaps TRBD2 (6 bases). CDR1 and CDR2 (germline): PRHDT, FYEKMQ (reference sequence). This CDR3 spans 15 amino acids. The CDR3 nucleotides are TGTGCCAGCAGCCCCCGACCCGGGACTCCAGAGATCCAGTACTTC. It translates to CASSPRPGTPEIQYF.

As for this clonotype: At one end, the junction sequence differs from germline, possibly due to a read error. V gene TRBV11-2 combines with J gene TRBJ2-7; possible D gene TRBD2, 6 bases. The germline V gene has CDR1 SGHAT and CDR2 FQNNGV. The CDR3 has 12 residues. The CDR3 protein is CAISPGGYEQCF. CDR3 DNA sequence: TGTGCCATCAGTCCCGGGGGATACGAGCAGTGCTTC. The complete variable domain, with remaining parts taken from reference TRBV11-2 and TRBJ2-7, reads EAGVAQSPRYKIIEKRQSVAFWCNPISGHATLYWYQQILGQGPKLLIQFQNNGVVDDSQLPKDRFSAERLKGVDSTLKIQPAKLEDSAVYLCAISPGGYEQCFGPGTRLTVT.

About this clonotype: The junction departs from germline at one end; a sequencing error may be responsible. V and J are TRBV10-3 and TRBJ2-2, with no clear D. This CDR3 has 15 amino acids. The germline CDR1 and CDR2 sequences are ENHRY and SYGVKD. Here the CDR3 reads CAIAEKGANTVELFF. In DNA form, the CDR3 reads TGTGCCATCGCCGAAAAGGGCGCGAACACCGTGGAGCTGTTTTTT.

Worth noting for this clonotype: Mismatch with germline at one junction end may stem from a read error. The chain has TRBV12-3 or TRBV12-4 and TRBJ1-1; D is perhaps TRBD1 (6 bases). The CDR3 runs 16 residues. The CDR3 loop reads CVSSLGQGNMNTEAFF. In DNA, the CDR3 is TGTGTCAGCAGTTTGGGTCAGGGGAACATGAACACTGAAGCTTTCTTT.

This clonotype has just one count. The junction differs from germline at one of its ends, possibly a read error. The gene calls are TRBV6-5 and TRBJ1-1; D remains ambiguous. CDR1 MNHEY and CDR2 SVGAGI come from the germline V gene. The CDR3 runs 17 residues. The CDR3 region has the DNA TGTGCCCGCAGTCCCCCCACATGGGCGGTAGGTATCGCTGAAGCTTTCTTT. The encoded protein is CARSPPTWAVGIAEAFF.

With regard to this clonotype: No conserved phenylalanine or tryptophan ends this CDR3, so it is likely a read error. V usage is TRBV11-2 and J usage is TRBJ2-1, with D possibly called TRBD1 or TRBD2 (6 bases each). This CDR3 is built from 11 residues. CDR1 and CDR2 (germline): SGHAT, FQNNGV. Here the CDR3 DNA reads TGTGTCAGCAGCTTGGGGGGCGGGCAGTTCTTA. It specifies CVSSLGGGQFL.

The gene calls are TRBV6-6 and TRBJ1-5; D uncertain. The CDR3 is 14 residues long. Germline values: CDR1 MNHNY, CDR2 SVGAGI (reference sequence). The chain's CDR3 is CTGSDMGSNQPQHF. The CDR3 nucleotides are TGTACCGGCAGCGACATGGGTAGCAATCAGCCCCAGCATTTT.